This TCR beta chain was retrieved from a study of T cells in Graves' hyperthyroidism and ophthalmopathy. General study results and limits: Blood also carried most thyroid clonotypes expanded above 0.001.

V was clipped by 4 bases and J by 7 bases, with 19 bases between them. The CDR3 contains 15 residues. RNA transcripts served as the template for amplifying TCR beta CDR3 regions. HTBI primers were used for first-round RT-PCR of the TCR CDR3. TCRdb re-derived calls from the multiplex PCR reads in MiXCR, one entry per CDR3 protein. This sample has around 280,000 distinct CDR3 sequences; roughly an eighth occur once, and the top ten carry roughly 7.9%. Ten or more counts support this clonotype. Its antigen is unknown. This sequence joins TRBV12-3 or TRBV12-4 and TRBJ1-2, with D possibly being TRBD1 (6 bases). This receptor was taken from a woman in her thirties or forties with Graves' hyperthyroidism. The material sequenced was blood. The CDR3: CASSSLFGTTFGYTF. The CDR3 coding sequence is TGTGCCAGCAGTTCACTATTCGGGACAACTTTTGGCTACACCTTC.